Below, 14 T cell receptor beta chains from the same sample are listed, as sequenced in a study of blood T cells in healthy people across ages. Primed by a sample-barcoded 5' primer and a J-beta primer mix, a second PCR proceeded for about 6 to 12 cycles. TCRdb re-analysed the 5' RACE reads in MiXCR, keeping a single row per CDR3 protein. Among fewer than 2,000,000 distinct CDR3 sequences listed, roughly 43% were seen once. Input material: blood. The receptors come from a human donor in good health.

V usage is TRBV2 and J usage is TRBJ2-1; 11 bases are a match to TRBD2. The CDR3 length is 15 residues. Germline V gives CDR1 SNHLY, CDR2 FYNNEI. Trimming removed 4 bases from V and 7 bases from J; junction bases left unmatched: 6. For the CDR3, the DNA is TGTGCCAGCAGTGCGACTAGCGGGGCTGGGAATGAGCAGTTCTTC. It yields the protein CASSATSGAGNEQFF.

This clonotype was recorded a few times. The V gene is TRBV20-1, the J gene TRBJ1-1, with 7 bases that match TRBD1. The V and J ends lost 4 bases and 5 bases, in that order; junction bases with no gene match: 13. CDR3 length: 15 residues. CDR1 and CDR2 (germline): DFQATT, SNEGSKA (reference sequence). The CDR3 DNA is TGCAGTGCTATCCCACTACAGGGGATCGGGACTGAAGCTTTCTTT. It yields the protein CSAIPLQGIGTEAFF.

This clonotype was observed a handful of times. The gene calls are TRBV7-9 and TRBJ2-1; D not resolved. The CDR3 has 12 residues. V was cut by 4 bases and J by 10 bases, with 11 bases left in between. Germline V lookup: CDR1 SEHNR, CDR2 FQNEAQ (reference sequence). The CDR3 DNA follows: TGTGCCAGCAGCTCCGCCCATTGGGAGCAGTTCTTC. Its protein is CASSSAHWEQFF.

This clonotype was recorded a few times. The chain links TRBV7-8 to TRBJ1-3; D call uncertain. V was shortened by 10 bases and J by 0 bases, with 25 bases between the two germline ends. CDR1 is SGHVS and CDR2 is FQNEAQ in the germline V gene. The CDR3 extends over 18 amino acids. CDR3 sequence: CAIRMGSATSDSGNTIYF. CDR3 bases: TGTGCCATCAGAATGGGTTCAGCTACATCCGACTCTGGAAACACCATATATTTT.

The chain has TRBV6-6 and TRBJ1-2, with D perhaps matching TRBD1 (5 bases). V was shortened by 0 bases and J by 7 bases, with 21 bases between the two germline ends. CDR1 is MNHNY, CDR2 SVGAGI, per germline (reference sequence). CDR3 length: 17 residues. The CDR3 coding sequence is TGTGCCAGCAGTTACTCAACGGTACCGAGCCCAGGGAGTGGCTACACCTTC. As protein: CASSYSTVPSPGSGYTF.

J is TRBJ2-7 and V is TRBV7-9; 10 positions match TRBD1. The ends lost 4 bases at V and 4 bases at J; junction bases unmatched: 22. There are 20 residues in the CDR3. Looked up from germline, CDR1 is SEHNR and CDR2 is FQNEAQ (reference sequence). DNA of the CDR3: TGTGCCAGCAGCTCACCACCCGGGACAGGGGACACGGAGGGTGCGTACGAGCAGTACTTC. Translated, it gives CASSSPPGTGDTEGAYEQYF.

This clonotype has a count of ten or more. This rearrangement joins TRBV5-1 to TRBJ1-2; D unresolved. The CDR3 is 14 residues long. The germline V gene encodes CDR1 SGHRS and CDR2 YFSETQ. V shed 4 bases and J shed 4 bases, with 14 bases lying between them. CDR3 amino acids: CASSLTGSGYGYTF. The CDR3 nucleotides read TGCGCCAGCAGCCTCACCGGCTCGGGCTATGGCTACACCTTC.

The chain combines TRBV28 with TRBJ1-1; TRBD1 is a possible D gene (6 bases). The CDR3 consists of 13 residues. Germline V gives CDR1 MDHEN, CDR2 SYDVKM. V dropped 6 bases and J dropped 7 bases, with 15 bases sitting between them. This CDR3 reads CASRRPDRSEAFF. CDR3 nucleotide sequence: TGTGCCAGCAGACGTCCTGACAGGAGTGAAGCTTTCTTT.

This clonotype has only one observation. The gene calls are TRBV7-9 and TRBJ1-5, with D perhaps TRBD1 (5 bases). Germline V gene sequence: CDR1 SEHNR, CDR2 FQNEAQ (reference sequence). The V and J ends lost 5 bases and 2 bases respectively, with 16 bases between them. There are 16 residues in the CDR3. The CDR3 is CASSPVGQGGNQPQHF. The CDR3 region has the DNA TGTGCCAGCAGCCCAGTGGGCCAGGGAGGCAATCAGCCCCAGCATTTT.

This clonotype has only one observation. This chain links TRBV7-2 with TRBJ1-2; D remains unclear. The CDR3 spans 13 residues. Germline assignment: CDR1 SGHTA and CDR2 FQGNSA. The ends were cut back, 6 bases at V and 0 bases at J, with 8 bases in the middle. This CDR3 reads CASRDNTNYGYTF. The CDR3 coding sequence is TGTGCCAGCAGGGATAATACTAACTATGGCTACACCTTC.

The rearrangement uses TRBV28 and TRBJ1-2; 7 positions agree with TRBD1. The germline gives CDR1 MDHEN, CDR2 SYDVKM. Trimming took 5 bases from V and 8 from J; bases not matched to a gene: 14. This CDR3 comprises 15 residues. The CDR3 bases are TGTGCCAGCAGTCAATCCCAGGGGGGCTGGCGGGGCTACACCTTC. It encodes CASSQSQGGWRGYTF.

To note about this clonotype: One junction end does not reproduce the germline sequence, and a read error may be involved. V gene TRBV4-1 combines with J gene TRBJ1-1; D is uncertain. Germline V gene data show CDR1 as MGHRA and CDR2 as YSYEKL. This CDR3 region has 17 residues. The CDR3 here is CVSSQDQWRDMNTEAFF. The CDR3, as DNA: TGCGTCAGCAGCCAAGATCAGTGGCGAGATATGAACACTGAAGCTTTCTTT.

A few counts support this clonotype. The chain links TRBV4-2 to TRBJ2-7, with D perhaps matching TRBD1 (6 bases). V gave up 4 bases and J gave up 8 bases, with 9 bases separating them. Per the germline V gene, CDR1 is LGHNA and CDR2 is YNFKEQ. This CDR3 is 11 amino acids long. The CDR3 is CASSLGQQQYF. DNA of the CDR3: TGTGCCAGCAGCCTCGGACAGCAGCAGTACTTC.

The sample holds many counts of this clonotype. The CDR3 is CASSSRLAGGIWDTQYF. The CDR3 DNA reads as TGTGCCAGCAGCTCTCGACTAGCGGGGGGGATTTGGGATACGCAGTATTTT. V and J are TRBV7-2 and TRBJ2-3, with TRBD2 identical over 14 bases. The J segment lost 6 bases and the V segment lost 4 bases, leaving 9 bases of the junction unmatched. This CDR3 contains 17 residues. Germline CDR1 reads SGHTA; CDR2 reads FQGNSA.